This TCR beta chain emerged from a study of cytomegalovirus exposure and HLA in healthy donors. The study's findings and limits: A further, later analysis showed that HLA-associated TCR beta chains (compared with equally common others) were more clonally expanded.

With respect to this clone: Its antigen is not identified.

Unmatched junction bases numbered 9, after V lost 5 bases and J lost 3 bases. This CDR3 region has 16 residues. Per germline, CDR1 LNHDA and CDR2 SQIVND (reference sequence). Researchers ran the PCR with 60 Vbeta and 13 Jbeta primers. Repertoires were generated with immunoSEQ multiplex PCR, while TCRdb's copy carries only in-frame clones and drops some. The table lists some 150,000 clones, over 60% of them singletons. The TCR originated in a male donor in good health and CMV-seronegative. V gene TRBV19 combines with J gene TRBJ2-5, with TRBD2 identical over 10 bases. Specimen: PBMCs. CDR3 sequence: CASSGSSGRAEETQYF. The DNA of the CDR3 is TGTGCCAGTAGTGGTTCGAGCGGGAGGGCCGAAGAGACCCAGTACTTC.